Sequencing of this T cell receptor beta chain was carried out in a study of blood T cells in healthy people across ages. Study-wide points: A strong correlation between TCR beta diversity and naive T cell percentage was seen.

The CDR3 has 15 residues. CDR1 is SGHTA, CDR2 FQGNSA, per germline. In its sample, this clonotype was seen a few times. Its specificity is unknown. Healthy Caucasian individuals from Russia aged roughly 6 to 100 were enrolled as donors. The authors isolated at least 7 million PBMCs per sample. A second PCR, run for about 6 to 11 cycles, used a sample-barcoded 5' primer plus a J-beta primer mix. From the 5' RACE reads, TCRdb called clonotypes with MiXCR, one entry per CDR3 protein. The sample holds 550,000 to 700,000 distinct CDR3 sequences, 27% seen once. J is TRBJ2-5 and V is TRBV7-2, with TRBD2 identical over 10 bases. The last part of the DNA fits TRBJ2-7 better; the J call may be wrong. The receptor was isolated from a woman in her sixties or seventies in good health. Source material: blood. CDR3 amino acids: CASSLVAGGHHEQYF. CDR3 nucleotide sequence: TGTGCCAGCAGCTTGGTAGCGGGGGGCCACCACGAGCAGTACTTC.